This entry lists 28 T cell receptor beta chains sequenced from one sample in a study of OX40 agonist ivuxolimab in advanced cancers. Libraries were prepared by immunoSEQ multiplex PCR; TCRdb keeps only in-frame clonotypes and omits some of them. This table holds around 70,000 clones, about 91% found once. The sequencing here drew on CD4+ or CD8+ T cells sorted from blood, taken in a trial of the OX40 agonist ivuxolimab. All receptors come from an adult with an advanced solid tumor such as melanoma, head and neck, liver or kidney cancer.

This chain joins TRBV5-6 and TRBJ1-1; 8 bases match TRBD1. This CDR3 is 16 amino acids long. V was pared by 3 bases and J by 8 bases, with 15 bases of the junction left unmatched. Germline assignment: CDR1 SGHDT and CDR2 YYEEEE. CDR3 in amino acids: CASSSFGQGLEPEAFF. In DNA form, the CDR3 reads TGTGCCAGCAGCTCCTTTGGACAGGGTTTAGAGCCAGAAGCTTTCTTT.

The chain uses TRBV19 and TRBJ2-2; 10 nucleotides match TRBD2. Per germline, CDR1 LNHDA and CDR2 SQIVND (reference sequence). V dropped 5 bases and J dropped 3; count of bases not matched to a gene: 12. The CDR3 is made up of 18 amino acids. The CDR3 loop is CASSPWGQREGYTGELFF. CDR3 nucleotide sequence: TGTGCCAGTAGTCCATGGGGCCAGCGGGAGGGATACACCGGGGAGCTGTTTTTT.

The chain combines TRBV6-1 with TRBJ2-1; 9 positions agree with TRBD2. V shed 4 bases and J 8 bases; nucleotides not matched to a gene: 9. Germline V lookup: CDR1 MNHNS, CDR2 SASEGT. This CDR3 has 15 residues. CDR3 region: CASSGRAGGVYEQFF. The CDR3 bases are TGTGCCAGCAGTGGGCGAGCGGGAGGAGTTTATGAGCAGTTCTTC.

This rearrangement joins TRBV11-2 to TRBJ1-2; no clear D gene. Trimming took off 5 bases at V and 8 bases at J, with 15 bases between the two ends. CDR3 length equals 13 residues. Germline CDR1 reads SGHAT; CDR2 reads FQNNGV. The CDR3 DNA sequence: TGTGCCAGCAGCCCCCGAAGCGCAAACGGCTACACCTTC. It specifies CASSPRSANGYTF.

This clone was observed a few times. This chain connects TRBV19 to TRBJ1-6; no reliable D call. This CDR3 region has 15 residues. Looked up from germline, CDR1 is LNHDA and CDR2 is SQIVND (reference sequence). Trimming shortened V by 3 bases and J by 5 bases, and 11 bases separated the two germline ends. CDR3 region: CASSISTRDNSPLHF. CDR3 sequence (DNA): TGTGCCAGTAGTATCAGTACAAGAGATAATTCACCCCTCCACTTT.

J is TRBJ1-1 and V is TRBV6-5; 7 positions agree with TRBD1. Trimming took 2 bases from V and 0 from J; bases not matched to a gene: 0. CDR1 is MNHEY, CDR2 SVGAGI, per germline. This CDR3 is built from 14 residues. CDR3 protein: CASSYDRVNTEAFF. CDR3 DNA: TGTGCCAGCAGTTACGACAGGGTGAACACTGAAGCTTTCTTT.

CDR3 sequence reads: CASSGRASSYEQYF. CDR3 bases: TGCGCCAGCAGCGGTCGGGCGAGCTCCTACGAGCAGTACTTC. J is TRBJ2-7 and V is TRBV5-1; D call uncertain. The CDR3 consists of 14 residues. Germline assignment: CDR1 SGHRS and CDR2 YFSETQ. V dropped 4 bases and J dropped 0 bases, with 11 bases sitting between them.

V usage is TRBV5-6 and J usage is TRBJ2-3, with TRBD2 as a possible D gene (6 bases). The germline V gene has CDR1 SGHDT and CDR2 YYEEEE. The V end lost 2 bases, the J end lost 6 bases, and 22 bases lay between the germline ends. This CDR3 has 17 amino acids. CDR3 residues: CASSFEIAVIAGDTQYF. Written as DNA, the CDR3 is TGTGCCAGCAGCTTCGAAATAGCGGTAATAGCAGGGGATACGCAGTATTTT.

DNA of the CDR3: TGTGCCAGCAGTCAAGACAGGGGAAGCCAGCCCCAGCATTTT. Translating gives CASSQDRGSQPQHF. This chain uses TRBV2 with TRBJ1-5; 8 bases map to TRBD1. CDR1 SNHLY and CDR2 FYNNEI come from the germline V gene. V was clipped by 5 bases and J by 7 bases; unmatched bases: 7. The CDR3 has 14 residues.

V usage is TRBV19 and J usage is TRBJ2-5; D may be TRBD1 (8 bases). Trimming pared 6 bases from V and 4 bases from J, leaving 12 bases between. Looked up from germline, CDR1 is LNHDA and CDR2 is SQIVND (reference sequence). This CDR3 has 13 residues. The DNA for the CDR3 is TGTGCCAGTAGACACAGGGGGGGAGAGACCCAGTACTTC. The encoded protein is CASRHRGGETQYF. Complete variable domain (other parts from reference TRBV19 and TRBJ2-5): DGGITQSPKYLFRKEGQNVTLSCEQNLNHDAMYWYRQDPGQGLRLIYYSQIVNDFQKGDIAEGYSVSREKKESFPLTVTSAQKNPTAFYLCASRHRGGETQYFGPGTRLLVL.

The V gene is TRBV10-2, the J gene TRBJ1-1, with D hard to call. Germline CDR1 reads WSHSY; CDR2 reads SAAADI. The CDR3 spans 14 residues. The V and J ends lost 7 bases and 1 base respectively, with 13 bases between them. The CDR3 reads CASKGRSGNTEAFF. The CDR3, as DNA: TGCGCCAGCAAAGGTCGGTCAGGGAACACTGAAGCTTTCTTT.

The chain links TRBV7-2 to TRBJ1-2, with D perhaps matching TRBD1 (5 bases). V lost 0 bases and J 3 bases, leaving 5 bases between the germline ends. The CDR3 has 13 residues. In germline, CDR1 is SGHTA, CDR2 FQGNSA. CDR3 region: CASSLAGDYGYTF. CDR3 DNA sequence: TGTGCCAGCAGCTTAGCGGGGGACTATGGCTACACCTTC.

This chain joins TRBV5-4 and TRBJ2-5; D ambiguous. Germline values: CDR1 SGHNT, CDR2 YYREEE (reference sequence). V lost 1 base, J lost 5 bases, and 12 bases lay in between. This CDR3 contains 14 residues. The CDR3 here is CASSLNGAQETQYF. The CDR3 DNA sequence: TGTGCCAGCAGCTTGAATGGAGCGCAGGAGACCCAGTACTTC.

The chain combines TRBV9 with TRBJ2-1, with 10 bases identical to TRBD2. From germline, CDR1 is SGDLS and CDR2 YYNGEE. V lost 3 bases to trimming and J lost 11 bases; unmatched junction nucleotides: 8. This CDR3 contains 14 residues. This CDR3 is CASSARTGLAQQFF. The CDR3 nucleotides are TGTGCCAGCAGCGCCCGAACGGGACTAGCGCAGCAGTTCTTC.

The chain couples TRBV27 to TRBJ2-7; D may be TRBD2 (6 bases). V was trimmed by 7 bases and J by 0 bases, leaving 10 bases between them. The CDR3 length is 13 residues. Looked up from germline, CDR1 is MNHEY and CDR2 is SMNVEV (reference sequence). The CDR3 protein is CASKASASYEQYF. Written as DNA, the CDR3 is TGTGCCAGCAAGGCTAGCGCCTCCTACGAGCAGTACTTC.

The V and J genes are TRBV5-1 and TRBJ2-3; D unclear. The V gene's germline CDR1 is SGHRS and CDR2 YFSETQ. CDR3 size: 15 residues. V lost 0 bases, J lost 0 bases, and 8 bases lay in between. CDR3 nucleotides: TGCGCCAGCAGCTTGGATGGAGCTAGCACAGATACGCAGTATTTT. Protein product: CASSLDGASTDTQYF.

This clone was seen once. The V and J genes are TRBV29-1 and TRBJ1-1; no clear D gene. CDR3 length equals 13 residues. Trimming shortened V by 6 bases and J by 0 bases, and 11 bases separated the two germline ends. The germline CDR1 and CDR2 sequences are SQVTM and ANQGSEA. The CDR3 nucleotides read TGCAGCGTCGCGACTATAATGAACACTGAAGCTTTCTTT. Protein: CSVATIMNTEAFF. The complete variable domain, with remaining parts taken from reference TRBV29-1 and TRBJ1-1, reads SAVISQKPSRDICQRGTSLTIQCQVDSQVTMMFWYRQQPGQSLTLIATANQGSEATYESGFVIDKFPISRPNLTFSTLTVSNMSPEDSSIYLCSVATIMNTEAFFGQGTRLTVV.

The chain combines TRBV19 with TRBJ1-5; D unclear. The CDR3 spans 12 residues. The germline CDR1 and CDR2 sequences are LNHDA and SQIVND (reference sequence). The V gene lost 3 bases and the J gene lost 5 bases, with 5 bases spanning the gap. CDR3 DNA sequence: TGTGCCAGTAGTATTATTCATCAGCCCCAGCATTTT. It encodes CASSIIHQPQHF.

The V call is TRBV25-1, the J call TRBJ2-5; D is perhaps TRBD2 (5 bases). The CDR3 length is 14 residues. From germline, CDR1 is MGHDK and CDR2 SYGVNS. Trimming removed 1 base at V and 5 bases at J, with 11 bases between. In DNA, the CDR3 is TGTGCCAGCAGTGAATTTGTCTCGGGGGAGACCCAGTACTTC. This gives the protein CASSEFVSGETQYF. The full variable domain, with the rest looked up from reference TRBV25-1 and TRBJ2-5, is EADIYQTPRYLVIGTGKKITLECSQTMGHDKMYWYQQDPGMELHLIHYSYGVNSTEKGDLSSESTVSRIRTEHFPLTLESARPSHTSQYLCASSEFVSGETQYFGPGTRLLVL.

V and J are TRBV6-6 and TRBJ1-1; D gene uncertain. Trimming left V 2 bases short and J 7 bases short, with 5 bases between. Germline assignment: CDR1 MNHNY and CDR2 SVGAGI (reference sequence). CDR3 length: 11 residues. CDR3: CASSYTDEAFF. The DNA for the CDR3 is TGTGCCAGCAGTTACACTGATGAAGCTTTCTTT.

The J gene is TRBJ1-1, the V gene TRBV7-2; D uncertain. V was clipped by 2 bases and J by 5 bases, with 18 bases between them. The germline CDR1 and CDR2 sequences are SGHTA and FQGNSA. The CDR3 length is 16 residues. The CDR3 reads CASSLSLGRAETEAFF. The CDR3 coding sequence is TGTGCCAGCAGCTTATCTCTGGGGAGGGCGGAGACTGAAGCTTTCTTT. Full variable domain (rest looked up from reference TRBV7-2 and TRBJ1-1): GAGVSQSPSNKVTEKGKDVELRCDPISGHTALYWYRQSLGQGLEFLIYFQGNSAPDKSGLPSDRFSAERTGGSVSTLTIQRTQQEDSAVYLCASSLSLGRAETEAFFGQGTRLTVV.

The chain couples TRBV6-1 to TRBJ2-2; no firm D call. Germline CDR1 is MNHNS and CDR2 is SASEGT. The CDR3 contains 13 residues. The germline V and J ends were trimmed by 2 bases and 4 bases, with 5 bases remaining between them. The CDR3 sequence: CASSEPATGELFF. CDR3 DNA sequence: TGTGCCAGCAGTGAACCGGCCACCGGGGAGCTGTTTTTT.

The rearrangement joins TRBV29-1 to TRBJ1-1, with 9 bases aligning to TRBD1. Germline assignment: CDR1 SQVTM and CDR2 ANQGSEA. The length of the CDR3 is 15 residues. Trimming at V came to 7 bases and at J to 3 bases, leaving 12 bases not matched to a gene. The CDR3 loop reads CSASKDRGQDTEAFF. CDR3 DNA sequence: TGCAGCGCTTCTAAGGACAGGGGTCAGGACACTGAAGCTTTCTTT.

The chain recombines TRBV6-1 with TRBJ1-2, with TRBD1 matching 7 bases. After removal of 3 bases from V and 4 bases from J, the junction contained 5 bases not matched to a gene. The CDR3 sequence is 14 residues long. Germline V gene data show CDR1 as MNHNS and CDR2 as SASEGT. The chain's CDR3 is CASSDRDRTYGYTF. CDR3 DNA: TGTGCCAGCAGTGATAGGGACAGAACCTATGGCTACACCTTC.

This clone has more than one count but fewer than ten. This sequence joins TRBV7-2 and TRBJ1-5; D unclear. V lost 3 bases, J lost 2 bases, and 2 bases lay in between. The CDR3 totals 12 residues. CDR1 SGHTA and CDR2 FQGNSA come from the germline V gene. CDR3 in DNA: TGTGCCAGCAGCTTTGGCAATCAGCCCCAGCATTTT. Translating gives CASSFGNQPQHF.

This clone has a handful of counts. The rearrangement links TRBV18 to TRBJ2-3; D perhaps matches TRBD2 (6 bases). The germline CDR1 and CDR2 sequences are KGHSH and LQKENI. The CDR3 sequence is 20 residues long. With 5 bases removed from V and 2 bases from J, the gap between germline ends came to 29 bases. CDR3 bases: TGTGCCAGCTCAATCCTGGCGGGAACGATTGGGATAGCTAACACAGATACGCAGTATTTT. This translates into CASSILAGTIGIANTDTQYF.

The rearrangement joins TRBV9 to TRBJ2-1, with 11 positions matching TRBD2. Looked up from germline, CDR1 is SGDLS and CDR2 is YYNGEE. The CDR3 has 15 amino acids. V lost 2 bases to trimming and J lost 3 bases; unmatched junction nucleotides: 1. The CDR3 loop reads CASSVSGGDYNEQFF. The CDR3 nucleotides are TGTGCCAGCAGCGTTAGCGGGGGGGACTACAATGAGCAGTTCTTC.

This clone has a handful of counts. The rearrangement uses TRBV11-2 and TRBJ2-7, with D unresolved. Per the germline V gene, CDR1 is SGHAT and CDR2 is FQNNGV. Trimming took off 4 bases at V and 6 bases at J, with 7 bases between the two ends. This CDR3 region has 11 residues. The CDR3 reads CASSYEVEQYF. The CDR3 nucleotides read TGTGCCAGCAGCTATGAGGTCGAGCAGTACTTC.